This T cell receptor (beta chain) derives from a study of blood T cell repertoires in COVID-19. The wider study: The cDNA or gDNA used as material had been derived from T cells, B-cell-depleted T cells, or PBMCs.

V shed 1 base, J shed 0 bases, and the junction held 8 bases outside the gene matches. Germline V gene data show CDR1 as LGHNT and CDR2 as FRNRAP. This CDR3 spans 17 amino acids. Produced via immunoSEQ multiplex PCR; TCRdb's table is partial and in-frame only. This table holds roughly 150,000 clones, approximately 81% found once. This clone was recorded only once. Sample: peripheral blood. The TCR comes from a woman between 45 and 60 years old with COVID-19, enrolled during active disease. The chain is built from TRBV12-5 and TRBJ1-1, with 7 nucleotides matching TRBD1. The chain's CDR3 is CASGLEGGRGMNTEAFF. The CDR3 nucleotides are TGTGCTAGTGGTTTGGAAGGGGGCCGAGGGATGAACACTGAAGCTTTCTTT.